One and the same sample provided the 21 T cell receptor beta chains below, sequenced in a study of CD8+ T cells in alopecia areata. Reverse transcription of extracted RNA yielded cDNA, which provided the sequencing template. Profiled with immunoSEQ multiplex PCR; TCRdb holds only in-frame clones, not every one. Here the sample spans more than 110,000 clones, around half being singletons. Treatment meaning: oral pan-JAK inhibitor, 5-10 mg twice daily. The specimen comprised CD8+ T cells sorted from blood, sampled at week 4, from a patient treated with tofacitinib. All receptors come from a human donor with alopecia areata.

V is TRBV2 and J is TRBJ2-7, with a possible D match to TRBD1 (5 bases). The germline V gene has CDR1 SNHLY and CDR2 FYNNEI. The CDR3 length is 14 residues. The V end was cut by 4 bases, the J end by 5 bases, with 15 bases between. The CDR3 bases are TGTGCCAGCAGTGTGGTGACAGAAGGCGACGAGCAGTACTTC. It encodes CASSVVTEGDEQYF.

This clone was recorded a few times. The chain combines TRBV6-6 with TRBJ1-1; D gene ambiguous. V lost 7 bases to trimming and J lost 5 bases, with 11 bases between them. In germline, CDR1 is MNHNY, CDR2 SVGAGI (reference sequence). The CDR3 loop spans 12 amino acids. CDR3 nucleotide sequence: TGTGCCAGCATCCAGCCGGGGACTGAAGCTTTCTTT. The encoded protein is CASIQPGTEAFF.

This clone was recorded a few times. The chain joins TRBV18 to TRBJ1-1; no firm D call. CDR1 and CDR2 from the germline V gene are KGHSH and LQKENI. V was trimmed by 0 bases and J by 5 bases, leaving 13 bases between them. The CDR3 has 15 residues. The CDR3 DNA is TGTGCCAGCTCACCACCGACGACCCCGGGGACTGAAGCTTTCTTT. Its translation is CASSPPTTPGTEAFF.

This clone ranks as medium-sized (0.01 to 0.1%). This sequence joins TRBV6-4 and TRBJ2-1; TRBD2 matches at 11 bases. V dropped 0 bases and J dropped 6; count of bases not matched to a gene: 1. This CDR3 spans 15 amino acids. Germline loops: CDR1 MRHNA, CDR2 SNTAGT. The CDR3 DNA sequence: TGTGCCAGCAGTGACTCTAGCGGGGGGGCCAATGAGCAGTTCTTC. It codes for CASSDSSGGANEQFF.

This clone was detected only a few times. The chain couples TRBV29-1 to TRBJ2-1; 13 bases align to TRBD2. This CDR3 spans 15 amino acids. The trim removed 7 bases at V and 8 bases at J, leaving 11 bases unmatched. Looked up from germline, CDR1 is SQVTM and CDR2 is ANQGSEA. The CDR3 nucleotides read TGCAGCGCCCGACCACTAGCGGGGGGGCCCCATGAGCAGTTCTTC. This translates into CSARPLAGGPHEQFF.

The chain employs TRBV30 and TRBJ2-7, with TRBD1 as a possible D gene (5 bases). Trimming shortened V by 2 bases and J by 3 bases, and 20 bases separated the two germline ends. The CDR3 extends over 16 amino acids. Germline-derived CDR1 and CDR2 are GTSNPN and SVGIG (reference sequence). Here the CDR3 DNA reads TGTGCCTGGAGTCCCTCTTTGGAAGGGGCCCTCTACGAGCAGTACTTC. Its protein is CAWSPSLEGALYEQYF.

The chain recombines TRBV4-3 with TRBJ2-7; 9 bases are a match to TRBD1. Looked up from germline, CDR1 is LGHNA and CDR2 is YSLEER. The CDR3 loop spans 17 amino acids. With 4 bases clipped from V and 6 bases from J, the junction kept 16 bases outside the gene matches. CDR3: CASSRSPPGQGNREQYF. As DNA, the CDR3 is TGCGCCAGCAGCCGGTCACCTCCGGGACAGGGAAACCGCGAGCAGTACTTC.

A remark on this clone: The CDR3 does not close with the conserved phenylalanine or tryptophan, likely indicating a read error. The limits of the CDR3 on the DNA are not certain, so only TCRdb's listed CDR3 is given. The rearrangement joins TRBV5-4 to TRBJ1-1. Germline V gene lookup returns CDR1 SGHNT and CDR2 YYREEE (reference sequence). The CDR3 numbers 10 amino acids, ends counted. The CDR3 sequence is CASSNGLAAG.

The chain combines TRBV10-3 with TRBJ2-7; 9 positions match TRBD1. Germline loops: CDR1 ENHRY, CDR2 SYGVKD. V was clipped by 6 bases and J by 3 bases; unmatched bases: 6. The CDR3 totals 14 residues. The CDR3 loop is CAIRGQGVSYEQYF. CDR3 DNA: TGTGCCATCAGGGGACAGGGAGTGAGCTACGAGCAGTACTTC.

The genes are TRBV13 and TRBJ2-5, with a weak D call TRBD1 (6 bases). The ends were cut back, 1 base at V and 2 bases at J, with 11 bases in the middle. This CDR3 has 15 amino acids. Per germline, CDR1 PRHDT and CDR2 FYEKMQ (reference sequence). CDR3 amino acids: CASSLAGQQQETQYF. The DNA of the CDR3 is TGTGCCAGCAGCTTAGCAGGACAGCAACAAGAGACCCAGTACTTC.

The V gene is TRBV15, the J gene TRBJ2-2; 10 nucleotides match TRBD1. The CDR3 sequence is 19 residues long. The V gene's germline CDR1 is LNHNV and CDR2 YYDKDF (reference sequence). V dropped 2 bases and J dropped 5; count of bases not matched to a gene: 14. The CDR3 DNA is TGTGCCACCAGCAGACGCCCATTGGGGGGACAGGGGAAGACCGGGGAGCTGTTTTTT. Amino acids: CATSRRPLGGQGKTGELFF. Combining the CDR3 with reference TRBV15 and TRBJ2-2 gives the whole variable domain DAMVIQNPRYQVTQFGKPVTLSCSQTLNHNVMYWYQQKSSQAPKLLFHYYDKDFNNEADTPDNFQSRRPNTSFCFLDIRSPGLGDTAMYLCATSRRPLGGQGKTGELFFGEGSRLTVL.

The genes are TRBV7-9 and TRBJ2-7, with TRBD1 matching 8 bases. The germline gives CDR1 SEHNR, CDR2 FQNEAQ (reference sequence). V was pared by 0 bases and J by 4 bases, with 5 bases of the junction left unmatched. CDR3 length equals 15 residues. In DNA form, the CDR3 reads TGTGCCAGCAGCTTAGCGCTCGGACAGGGATACGAGCAGTACTTC. Its translation: CASSLALGQGYEQYF.

The chain is built from TRBV5-6 and TRBJ2-1; perhaps TRBD1 as D (6 bases). The V gene lost 4 bases and the J gene lost 4 bases, with 12 bases spanning the gap. CDR1 is SGHDT and CDR2 is YYEEEE in the germline V gene. This CDR3 has 14 residues. The CDR3: CASSDQGTYNEQFF. CDR3 nucleotide sequence: TGTGCCAGCAGCGATCAGGGGACATACAATGAGCAGTTCTTC.

V gene TRBV29-1 combines with J gene TRBJ1-4; TRBD1 matches at 8 bases. In germline, CDR1 is SQVTM, CDR2 ANQGSEA. J gave up 10 bases and V 4 bases, and 8 bases lay outside the gene matches. This CDR3 has 13 residues. CDR3 protein: CSVVGQGAPKLFF. The CDR3, as DNA: TGCAGCGTTGTTGGGCAGGGGGCACCAAAACTGTTTTTT.

The CDR3 DNA is TGCAGCGTTGAGGTAGGGGTCGTCGAGACCCAGTACTTC. It specifies CSVEVGVVETQYF. The chain joins TRBV29-1 to TRBJ2-5, with D possibly TRBD1 on 5 matching bases. Germline CDR1 and CDR2: SQVTM and ANQGSEA. The CDR3 is 13 amino acids. With 3 bases removed from V and 5 bases from J, the gap between germline ends came to 13 bases.

In this sample, this clone turned up a few times. The V gene is TRBV27, the J gene TRBJ2-5; the D call may be TRBD1 or TRBD2 (5 bases each). The germline CDR1 and CDR2 sequences are MNHEY and SMNVEV (reference sequence). The CDR3 spans 15 residues. Trimming shortened V by 5 bases and J by 1 base, and 14 bases separated the two germline ends. The CDR3 DNA follows: TGTGCCAGCAGTCTCTCTTTGGGACCCCAAGAGACCCAGTACTTC. Protein: CASSLSLGPQETQYF.

This clone was detected only a few times. The chain recombines TRBV13 with TRBJ2-7; maybe TRBD1 (6 bases). Germline V gives CDR1 PRHDT, CDR2 FYEKMQ (reference sequence). V lost 5 bases, J lost 6 bases, and 20 bases lay in between. The CDR3 is 15 residues long. This CDR3 is CASSTPTGNRGEQYF. The CDR3 DNA is TGTGCCAGCAGCACCCCGACAGGAAATAGGGGCGAGCAGTACTTC.

The V gene is TRBV15, the J gene TRBJ2-7; 9 nucleotides align to TRBD1. Germline assignment: CDR1 LNHNV and CDR2 YYDKDF (reference sequence). This CDR3 spans 14 amino acids. V gave up 5 bases and J gave up 5 bases; unmatched junction bases: 7. The CDR3 sequence is CATSGGQGFDEQYF. As DNA, the CDR3 is TGTGCCACCAGCGGAGGACAGGGGTTCGACGAGCAGTACTTC. Combining the CDR3 with reference TRBV15 and TRBJ2-7 gives the whole variable domain DAMVIQNPRYQVTQFGKPVTLSCSQTLNHNVMYWYQQKSSQAPKLLFHYYDKDFNNEADTPDNFQSRRPNTSFCFLDIRSPGLGDTAMYLCATSGGQGFDEQYFGPGTRLTVT.

The rearrangement links TRBV30 to TRBJ1-2, with TRBD1 matching over 9 bases. The CDR3 is 14 amino acids. Germline CDR1 is GTSNPN and CDR2 is SVGIG (reference sequence). V was pared by 5 bases and J by 8 bases, with 12 bases of the junction left unmatched. The CDR3 DNA follows: TGTGCCTGGGTCACAGGGGGCGGAGGATGGGGCTACACCTTC. Protein: CAWVTGGGGWGYTF. Full variable domain (outside the CDR3, taken from reference TRBV30 and TRBJ1-2): SQTIHQWPATLVQPVGSPLSLECTVEGTSNPNLYWYRQAAGRGLQLLFYSVGIGQISSEVPQNLSASRPQDRQFILSSKKLLLSDSGFYLCAWVTGGGGWGYTFGSGTRLTVV.

The chain is built from TRBV5-6 and TRBJ2-1; tentative D call: TRBD1 (6 bases). CDR1 SGHDT and CDR2 YYEEEE come from the germline V gene. This CDR3 has 15 residues. Trimming left V 1 base short and J 10 bases short, with 18 bases between. CDR3 in amino acids: CASSLFAGDVGEQFF. CDR3 in DNA: TGTGCCAGCAGCTTGTTCGCAGGGGATGTAGGGGAGCAGTTCTTC. The full variable domain, in which reference TRBV5-6 and TRBJ2-1 provide the parts outside the CDR3, is DAGVTQSPTHLIKTRGQQVTLRCSPKSGHDTVSWYQQALGQGPQFIFQYYEEEERQRGNFPDRFSGHQFPNYSSELNVNALLLGDSALYLCASSLFAGDVGEQFFGPGTRLTVL.

The genes are TRBV4-2 and TRBJ2-5; D is possibly TRBD1 or TRBD2 (5 bases each). CDR3 length: 15 amino acids. Trimming removed 1 base at V and 2 bases at J, with 11 bases between. Germline CDR1 and CDR2: LGHNA and YNFKEQ. The CDR3 nucleotides are TGTGCCAGCAGCCAAGGCCCGGGGCCACAAGAGACCCAGTACTTC. It translates to CASSQGPGPQETQYF.